The clone carrying this TCR beta chain was observed at least ten times. Its antigen is unknown. This entry is derived from a study of T cells after yellow fever vaccination. Study details: Fractions low in cell number were prepared with SMART-Seq v4 Ultra Low Input. Broader study findings: Reappearing after the booster were most of the clones from primary vaccination (less than 98% CD4, 88% CD8). The presence of abundant clonotypes contaminating from the bulk population was possible in FACS-sorted repertoires.

The CDR3 has 16 amino acids. Trimming shortened V by 1 base and J by 3 bases, and 13 bases separated the two germline ends. Germline V lookup: CDR1 LGHNA, CDR2 YNFKEQ. Synthesis of TCR cDNA relied on 5'RACE template switching, which attached a universal primer site and UMIs. TCRdb ran MiXCR on the 5' RACE reads and lists one entry per CDR3 protein. The data show about 140,000 distinct CDR3 sequences, 7.7% seen once. This chain uses TRBV4-2 with TRBJ1-5, with no clear D. The sequenced sample was CD4+ T cells sorted from PBMCs, obtained 5 days after the yellow fever booster vaccination. This TCR was sampled from a young man who received the YFV17D yellow fever vaccine. The CDR3 nucleotides are TGTGCCAGCAGCCAAGGAGCGGGTACCGACAATCAGCCCCAGCATTTT. It specifies CASSQGAGTDNQPQHF.